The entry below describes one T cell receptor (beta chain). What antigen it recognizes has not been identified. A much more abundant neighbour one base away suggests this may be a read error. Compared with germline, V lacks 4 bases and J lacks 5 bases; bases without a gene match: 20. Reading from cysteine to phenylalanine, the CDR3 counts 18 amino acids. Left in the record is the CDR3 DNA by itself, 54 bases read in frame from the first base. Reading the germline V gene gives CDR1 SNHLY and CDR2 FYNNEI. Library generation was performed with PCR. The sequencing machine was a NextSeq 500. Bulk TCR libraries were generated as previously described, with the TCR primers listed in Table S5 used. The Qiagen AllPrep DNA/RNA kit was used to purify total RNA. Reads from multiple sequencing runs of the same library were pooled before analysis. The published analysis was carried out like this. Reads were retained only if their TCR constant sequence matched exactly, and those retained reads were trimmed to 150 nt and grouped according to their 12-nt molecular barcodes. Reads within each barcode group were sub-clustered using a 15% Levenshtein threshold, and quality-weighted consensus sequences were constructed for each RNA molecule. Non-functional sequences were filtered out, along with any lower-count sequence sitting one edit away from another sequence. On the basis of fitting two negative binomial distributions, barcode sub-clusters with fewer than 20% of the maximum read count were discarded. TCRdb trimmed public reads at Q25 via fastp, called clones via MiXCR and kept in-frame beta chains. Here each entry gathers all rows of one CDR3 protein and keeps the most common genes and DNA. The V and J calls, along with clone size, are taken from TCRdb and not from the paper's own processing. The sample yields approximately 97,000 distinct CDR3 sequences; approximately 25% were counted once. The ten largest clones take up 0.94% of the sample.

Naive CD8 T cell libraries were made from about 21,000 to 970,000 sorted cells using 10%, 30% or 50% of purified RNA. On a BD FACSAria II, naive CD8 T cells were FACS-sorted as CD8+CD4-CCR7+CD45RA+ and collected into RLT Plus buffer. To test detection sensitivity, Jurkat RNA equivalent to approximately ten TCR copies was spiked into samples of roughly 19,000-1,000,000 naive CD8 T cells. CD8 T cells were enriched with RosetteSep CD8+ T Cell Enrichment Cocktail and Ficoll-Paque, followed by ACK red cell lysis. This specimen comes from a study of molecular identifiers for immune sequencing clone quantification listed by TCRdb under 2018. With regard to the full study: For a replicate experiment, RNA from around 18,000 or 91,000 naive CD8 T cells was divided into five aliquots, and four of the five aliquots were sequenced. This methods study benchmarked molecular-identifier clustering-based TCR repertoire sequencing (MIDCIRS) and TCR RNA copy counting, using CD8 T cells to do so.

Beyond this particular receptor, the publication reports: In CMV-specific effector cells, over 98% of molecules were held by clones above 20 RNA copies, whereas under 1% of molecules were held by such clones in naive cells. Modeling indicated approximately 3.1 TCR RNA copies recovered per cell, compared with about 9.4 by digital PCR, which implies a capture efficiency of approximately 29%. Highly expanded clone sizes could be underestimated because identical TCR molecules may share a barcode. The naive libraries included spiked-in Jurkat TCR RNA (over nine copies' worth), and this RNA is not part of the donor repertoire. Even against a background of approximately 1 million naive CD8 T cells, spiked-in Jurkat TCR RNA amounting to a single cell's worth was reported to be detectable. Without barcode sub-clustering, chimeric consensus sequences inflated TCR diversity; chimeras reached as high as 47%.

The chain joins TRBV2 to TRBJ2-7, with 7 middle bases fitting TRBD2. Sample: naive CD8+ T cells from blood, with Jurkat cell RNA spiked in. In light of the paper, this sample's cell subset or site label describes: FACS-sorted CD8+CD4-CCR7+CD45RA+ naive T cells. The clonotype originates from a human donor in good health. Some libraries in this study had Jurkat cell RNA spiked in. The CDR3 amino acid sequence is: CASSVVGVGPGGDHEQYF. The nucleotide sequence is TGTGCCAGCAGTGTGGTCGGGGTGGGCCCGGGGGGTGACCACGAGCAGTACTTC.